This T cell receptor beta chain was observed in a study of T cell repertoires in cytomegalovirus infection. Study information: The study used recently identified HLA-C-restricted and well-studied HLA-B-restricted CMV epitopes.

This CDR3 spans 14 amino acids. With V trimmed by 5 bases and J by 4 bases, 5 bases remained unmatched. With regard to this clonotype: Its target is not known.

Notes on the study in general: The ex vivo response was dominated by HLA-C-restricted CMV-specific TCR beta clonotypes. Pooled public TCR beta family frequency picked out CMV carriers with the relevant HLA.

Using its own MiXCR run on the reads, TCRdb lists one record per CDR3 protein. This table has 300,000 to 400,000 distinct CDR3 sequences, roughly 29% appearing once. The gene calls are TRBV12-3 or TRBV12-4 and TRBJ1-1; TRBD1 matches at 9 bases. This TCR came from a human donor in good health (CMV status not recorded). Some clones in this sample may be carry-over from other donors' samples. The sample consisted of cultured PBMCs, taken from culture after CMV antigen stimulation. This CDR3 is CASSPDRGGTEAFF. For the CDR3, the DNA is TGTGCCAGCAGTCCGGACAGGGGAGGCACTGAAGCTTTCTTT.